These 26 T cell receptor beta chains were sequenced from one sample in a study of OX40 agonist ivuxolimab in advanced cancers. Data came from immunoSEQ multiplex PCR; TCRdb stores just in-frame clones and leaves some out. Of about 60,000 clones listed, 85% are singletons. The specimen was CD4+ or CD8+ T cells sorted from blood, collected in a trial of the OX40 agonist ivuxolimab. The source is an adult with an advanced solid tumor such as melanoma, head and neck, liver or kidney cancer.

The J gene is TRBJ1-2, the V gene TRBV11-2; 7 nucleotides match TRBD1. CDR3 size: 14 residues. Germline CDR1 and CDR2: SGHAT and FQNNGV. The junction had 9 bases not matched to a gene; V was cut back by 5 bases and J by 6 bases. Here the CDR3 reads CASSVRGGKDGYTF. The CDR3 nucleotides are TGTGCCAGCAGCGTCAGGGGGGGAAAGGATGGCTACACCTTC.

The rearrangement links TRBV23-1 to TRBJ1-1; tentatively, D is TRBD1 (6 bases). TRBV23-1 is classed as an ORF, of uncertain function. Deletions cut 9 bases from V and 0 bases from J, with 26 bases between. This CDR3 has 18 amino acids. As DNA, the CDR3 is TGCGCCAGTTGGGGGGCAGAAAAATCCCTTTTTATGAACACTGAAGCTTTCTTT. It specifies CASWGAEKSLFMNTEAFF.

The genes are TRBV7-3 and TRBJ2-5, with 7 bases that match TRBD1. This CDR3 has 16 residues. V lost 4 bases, J lost 7 bases, and 15 bases stayed unmatched. Per the germline V gene, CDR1 is SGHTA and CDR2 is FQGTGA. The CDR3 DNA sequence: TGTGCCAGCAGCTCACCGTTGGGACAGAGGGAAAGGACCCAGTACTTC. Translating gives CASSSPLGQRERTQYF.

The J gene is TRBJ2-1, the V gene TRBV28; D unclear. V was shortened by 5 bases and J by 8 bases, with 10 bases between the two germline ends. The CDR3 spans 12 residues. Germline CDR1 and CDR2: MDHEN and SYDVKM. CDR3 amino acids: CASSKTLDEQFF. CDR3 in DNA: TGTGCCAGCAGTAAAACGTTGGATGAGCAGTTCTTC.

This clone was seen only a few times. The chain is built from TRBV6-1 and TRBJ2-5; a possible D gene is TRBD2 (7 bases). CDR1 is MNHNS, CDR2 SASEGT, per germline. The CDR3 has 13 amino acids. The ends were cut back, 8 bases at V and 4 bases at J, with 14 bases in the middle. The CDR3 bases are TGTGCCAGCGGTTGGGGAGGGGGAGAGACCCAGTACTTC. Its protein product is CASGWGGGETQYF.

The gene calls are TRBV4-1 and TRBJ2-3, with D unresolved. CDR1 and CDR2 (germline): MGHRA, YSYEKL. The V end was cut by 4 bases, the J end by 3 bases, with 8 bases between. There are 13 residues in the CDR3. Here the CDR3 reads CASSPPGTDTQYF. The DNA for the CDR3 is TGCGCCAGCAGCCCCCCCGGAACAGATACGCAGTATTTT.

The table lists this clone with a few counts. The rearrangement uses TRBV29-1 and TRBJ2-1; 9 bases fit TRBD1. This CDR3 comprises 15 residues. Germline trimming cut 5 bases from V and 3 bases from J; bases unmatched to any gene: 8. The germline gives CDR1 SQVTM, CDR2 ANQGSEA. In DNA, the CDR3 is TGCAGCGTTCGAACCGGACAGGGGCACTACAATGAGCAGTTCTTC. Encoded protein: CSVRTGQGHYNEQFF.

The chain combines TRBV5-4 with TRBJ1-1, with 8 bases identical to TRBD1. V trimming: 1 base; J trimming: 1 base; junction bases outside the gene matches: 3. The germline gives CDR1 SGHNT, CDR2 YYREEE (reference sequence). The CDR3 covers 15 residues. CDR3 amino acids: CASSLTTGGNTEAFF. CDR3 bases: TGTGCCAGCAGCTTGACTACAGGGGGGAACACTGAAGCTTTCTTT.

This chain joins TRBV2 and TRBJ2-5; 8 bases agree with TRBD1. Unmatched junction bases numbered 5, after V lost 1 base and J lost 4 bases. CDR3 length: 15 residues. Germline V CDR1 and CDR2: SNHLY, FYNNEI. The CDR3 is CASSEGTGTGETQYF. The CDR3 DNA follows: TGTGCCAGCAGTGAAGGGACAGGGACCGGAGAGACCCAGTACTTC. Supplemented by reference TRBV2 and TRBJ2-5, the full variable domain reads EPEVTQTPSHQVTQMGQEVILRCVPISNHLYFYWYRQILGQKVEFLVSFYNNEISEKSEIFDDQFSVERPDGSNFTLKIRSTKLEDSAMYFCASSEGTGTGETQYFGPGTRLLVL.

The CDR3 coding sequence is TGTGCCAGCAGTTACGACAGCTTCTCTGGAAACACCATATATTTT. Translating it yields CASSYDSFSGNTIYF. This chain connects TRBV6-5 to TRBJ1-3; D perhaps matches TRBD1 (5 bases). Germline V lookup: CDR1 MNHEY, CDR2 SVGAGI. The length of the CDR3 is 15 residues. V was clipped by 2 bases and J by 0 bases, with 8 bases between them.

The J gene is TRBJ2-1, the V gene TRBV6-6, with 10 bases lining up with TRBD1. This CDR3 contains 16 residues. Germline lookup yields CDR1 MNHNY and CDR2 SVGAGI (reference sequence). The V gene end was trimmed by 5 bases and the J gene end by 10 bases; junction bases not matched to a gene: 14. CDR3 sequence: CASSPPEGQGMKEQFF. The DNA for the CDR3 is TGTGCCAGCAGTCCCCCTGAGGGACAGGGGATGAAGGAGCAGTTCTTC.

J is TRBJ2-3 and V is TRBV5-4; 8 bases are a match to TRBD2. V lost 2 bases and J lost 5; bases outside the gene matches: 4. Germline CDR1 and CDR2: SGHNT and YYREEE (reference sequence). The CDR3 is 14 amino acids. The CDR3 bases are TGTGCCAGCAGCTTCTTCGGGAGGGAAGATACGCAGTATTTT. This encodes CASSFFGREDTQYF.

The rearrangement uses TRBV7-3 and TRBJ2-7; D might be TRBD2 (7 bases). Trimming stripped 4 bases from V and 3 bases from J, with 16 bases between. The CDR3 extends over 15 amino acids. CDR1 and CDR2 from the germline V gene are SGHTA and FQGTGA. The CDR3 sequence is CASSSLGGASYEQYF. The CDR3, as DNA: TGTGCCAGCAGCTCCCTTGGGGGGGCGAGCTACGAGCAGTACTTC.

The J gene is TRBJ1-1, the V gene TRBV28; D remains unclear. Trimming removed 7 bases from V and 1 base from J, with 10 bases in between. The CDR3 runs to 13 residues. From germline, CDR1 is MDHEN and CDR2 SYDVKM. The CDR3 is CASTPGRNTEAFF. The CDR3 DNA is TGTGCCAGCACCCCGGGTAGGAACACTGAAGCTTTCTTT.

The CDR3 loop is CASSFRESSTDTQYF. CDR3 sequence (DNA): TGTGCCAGCAGCTTCCGGGAATCTAGCACAGATACGCAGTATTTT. The chain joins TRBV7-9 to TRBJ2-3; perhaps TRBD2 as D (5 bases). This CDR3 is 15 amino acids long. The germline V and J ends were trimmed by 3 bases and 0 bases, with 10 bases remaining between them. CDR1 and CDR2 (germline): SEHNR, FQNEAQ (reference sequence).

Only one count was recorded for this clone. The chain has TRBV23-1 and TRBJ2-3, with 8 bases fitting TRBD2. TRBV23-1 is flagged as an ORF with uncertain function. After removal of 0 bases from V and 0 bases from J, the junction contained 11 bases not matched to a gene. The CDR3 is 19 residues long. CDR3: CASSQSSPRGGTSTDTQYF. The CDR3 region has the DNA TGCGCCAGCAGTCAATCGTCTCCCCGGGGGGGTACTAGCACAGATACGCAGTATTTT.

The chain combines TRBV10-3 with TRBJ2-3; D gene ambiguous. V shed 10 bases and J shed 4 bases, with 6 bases lying between them. The length of the CDR3 is 10 residues. The germline V gene has CDR1 ENHRY and CDR2 SYGVKD. CDR3 in DNA: TGTGCCACCCGAGCAGATACGCAGTATTTT. This codes for CATRADTQYF.

J is TRBJ2-1 and V is TRBV19; no reliable D call. Germline V gene lookup returns CDR1 LNHDA and CDR2 SQIVND (reference sequence). V shed 3 bases and J shed 9 bases, with 12 bases lying between them. This CDR3 contains 13 residues. The CDR3 loop is CASSITVSFEQFF. The CDR3 nucleotides read TGTGCCAGTAGTATTACGGTCAGCTTTGAGCAGTTCTTC. Drawing the rest from reference TRBV19 and TRBJ2-1, the complete variable domain is DGGITQSPKYLFRKEGQNVTLSCEQNLNHDAMYWYRQDPGQGLRLIYYSQIVNDFQKGDIAEGYSVSREKKESFPLTVTSAQKNPTAFYLCASSITVSFEQFFGPGTRLTVL.

The chain uses TRBV6-5 and TRBJ1-1; possibly TRBD1 for D (5 bases). The CDR3 is 15 residues long. The V and J ends lost 0 bases and 0 bases respectively, with 8 bases between them. Germline V CDR1 and CDR2: MNHEY, SVGAGI. The CDR3 DNA sequence: TGTGCCAGCAGTTACTCTCGGGGGGTGAACACTGAAGCTTTCTTT. Encoded protein: CASSYSRGVNTEAFF.

This clone is a singleton in its sample. As the CDR3 is not closed by the conserved phenylalanine or tryptophan, this likely results from a read error. V is TRBV2 and J is TRBJ1-2; D call uncertain. The CDR3 has 16 amino acids. Germline CDR1 SNHLY, CDR2 FYNNEI. V gave up 1 base and J gave up 7 bases, with 19 bases separating them. The CDR3 protein is CASSEEGPSPLGGYTS. The CDR3 DNA is TGTGCCAGCAGTGAAGAGGGCCCCAGCCCCCTCGGTGGCTACACCTCC.

The chain recombines TRBV11-2 with TRBJ2-3, with 8 bases lining up with TRBD2. Per germline, CDR1 SGHAT and CDR2 FQNNGV. The CDR3 sequence is 15 residues long. V trimming: 3 bases; J trimming: 4 bases; junction bases outside the gene matches: 6. CDR3 bases: TGTGCCAGCAGCTTGCGGGGGGTCAACCCAGATACGCAGTATTTT. Amino acids: CASSLRGVNPDTQYF.

This chain connects TRBV2 to TRBJ1-4; TRBD1 is a possible D gene (5 bases). This CDR3 has 14 amino acids. The germline CDR1 and CDR2 sequences are SNHLY and FYNNEI. Trimming pared 6 bases from V and 8 bases from J, leaving 16 bases between. The chain's CDR3 is CASREIGAGEKLFF. The CDR3 coding sequence is TGTGCCAGCAGGGAAATAGGGGCTGGCGAAAAACTGTTTTTT.

The chain couples TRBV19 to TRBJ1-4; 7 nucleotides align to TRBD1. CDR1 LNHDA and CDR2 SQIVND come from the germline V gene (reference sequence). This CDR3 spans 14 amino acids. The V and J ends lost 10 bases and 5 bases, in that order; junction bases with no gene match: 10. As DNA, the CDR3 is TGTGCCACCTCCCGGACAGGAGGGAATGAAAAACTGTTTTTT. This encodes CATSRTGGNEKLFF.

Only a few counts were recorded for this clone. J is TRBJ2-7 and V is TRBV19; D perhaps matches TRBD2 (5 bases). The CDR3 contains 15 residues. Trimming cost V 11 bases and J 3 bases, with 23 bases left between them. The V gene's germline CDR1 is LNHDA and CDR2 SQIVND (reference sequence). For the CDR3, the DNA is TGTGCCTCCCGGTCCGGGGAAAAAAGTTTCTACGAGCAGTACTTC. It translates to CASRSGEKSFYEQYF.

V gene TRBV18 combines with J gene TRBJ2-1, with TRBD2 matching 8 bases. V trimming: 2 bases; J trimming: 5 bases; junction bases outside the gene matches: 5. The germline CDR1 and CDR2 sequences are KGHSH and LQKENI. CDR3 length equals 15 residues. The CDR3 protein is CASSPERGTNNEQFF. CDR3 sequence (DNA): TGTGCCAGCTCACCAGAGCGGGGGACCAACAATGAGCAGTTCTTC.

The rearrangement joins TRBV27 to TRBJ2-5, with 7 bases identical to TRBD1. Germline-derived CDR1 and CDR2 are MNHEY and SMNVEV (reference sequence). This CDR3 comprises 14 residues. V shed 8 bases and J 2 bases; nucleotides not matched to a gene: 8. This chain's CDR3 is CASSQGIGQETQYF. The CDR3 coding sequence is TGTGCCAGCTCACAGGGGATAGGGCAAGAGACCCAGTACTTC.